What follows describes a single T cell receptor (beta chain). The CDR3 has 15 amino acids. The V gene's germline CDR1 is MNHEY and CDR2 SVGAGI. V was cut by 7 bases and J by 5 bases, with 18 bases left in between. The protocol was immunoSEQ multiplex PCR, while the TCRdb copy is restricted to in-frame clones and leaves out a portion. Found here are about 170,000 clones, approximately 89% of them singletons; the top ten hold 2.5% to 4%. The data were taken from a study of blood T cell repertoires in COVID-19. At the level of the study: The United States, Italy and Spain were the sources of the acute and convalescent COVID-19 samples.

The specimen was peripheral blood. This receptor was obtained from a man between 65 and 80 years old with acute or convalescent COVID-19. V gene TRBV6-5 combines with J gene TRBJ1-5; D may be TRBD1 (6 bases). The CDR3 spells CASTTEGGNHQPQHF. The CDR3 DNA reads TGTGCCAGCACCACCGAGGGGGGGAACCATCAGCCCCAGCATTTT.